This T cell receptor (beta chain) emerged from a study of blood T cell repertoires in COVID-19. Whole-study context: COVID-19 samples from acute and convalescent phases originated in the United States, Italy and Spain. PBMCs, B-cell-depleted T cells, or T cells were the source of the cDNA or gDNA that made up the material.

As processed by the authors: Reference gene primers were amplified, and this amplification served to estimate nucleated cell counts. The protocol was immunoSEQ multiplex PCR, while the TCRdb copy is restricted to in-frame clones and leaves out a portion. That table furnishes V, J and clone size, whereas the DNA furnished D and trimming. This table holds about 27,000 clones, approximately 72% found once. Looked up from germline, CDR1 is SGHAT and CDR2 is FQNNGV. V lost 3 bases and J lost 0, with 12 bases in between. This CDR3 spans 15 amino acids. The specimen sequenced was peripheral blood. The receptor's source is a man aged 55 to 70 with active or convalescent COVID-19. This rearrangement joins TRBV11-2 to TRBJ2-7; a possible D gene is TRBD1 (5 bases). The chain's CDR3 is CASSFSQGSSYEQYF. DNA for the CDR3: TGTGCCAGCAGCTTTTCCCAGGGAAGCTCCTACGAGCAGTACTTC.